Shown below are 15 T cell receptor beta chains from a single sample sequenced in a study of blood T cell repertoires in COVID-19. Profiling relied on immunoSEQ multiplex PCR, and the TCRdb table lists in-frame clones only, not all of them. The sample has 250,000 or so clones, about 84% seen once. The sample was peripheral blood. The origin of the receptors is a man older than 75 with acute or convalescent COVID-19.

This rearrangement joins TRBV16 to TRBJ2-7, with D possibly matching TRBD1 (5 bases). CDR1 and CDR2 (germline): KGHSY, FQNENV. The CDR3 is 13 amino acids. V lost 4 bases, J lost 3 bases, and 10 bases lay in between. Written as DNA, the CDR3 is TGTGCCAGCAGCCCGACAGTTCGCTACGAGCAGTACTTC. Translating it yields CASSPTVRYEQYF.

The rearrangement links TRBV4-1 to TRBJ2-2, with 11 nucleotides matching TRBD2. V lost 5 bases and J lost 5; bases outside the gene matches: 22. Germline CDR1 reads MGHRA; CDR2 reads YSYEKL. The CDR3 sequence is 21 residues long. Written as DNA, the CDR3 is TGCGCCAGCAGCGAAAGAGGAGGTGTAGTAGCGGGGGGGCCGAGGACCGGGGAGCTGTTTTTT. Protein sequence: CASSERGGVVAGGPRTGELFF.

The chain uses TRBV4-2 and TRBJ2-7, with a tentative D call TRBD2 (6 bases). The ends were cut back, 1 base at V and 0 bases at J, with 13 bases in the middle. CDR3 length equals 16 residues. Germline CDR1 and CDR2: LGHNA and YNFKEQ. The CDR3 sequence: CASSQVGTLSSYEQYF. CDR3 DNA sequence: TGTGCCAGCAGCCAAGTTGGGACTCTTAGCTCCTACGAGCAGTACTTC.

This clone has only a few counts. The chain has TRBV5-1 and TRBJ1-4; D remains unclear. The CDR3 totals 14 residues. Germline V gene data show CDR1 as SGHRS and CDR2 as YFSETQ. The V gene lost 2 bases and the J gene lost 1 base, with 6 bases spanning the gap. The CDR3 bases are TGCGCCAGCAGCTTCGAGCTAACTAATGAAAAACTGTTTTTT. Translated, it gives CASSFELTNEKLFF.

The rearrangement joins TRBV19 to TRBJ1-1, with TRBD1 as a possible D gene (6 bases). The germline V gene encodes CDR1 LNHDA and CDR2 SQIVND (reference sequence). The CDR3 runs 14 residues. Trimming left V 6 bases short and J 1 base short, with 12 bases between. The CDR3 nucleotides read TGTGCCAGTAGCTACAGGGCAAAGAACACTGAAGCTTTCTTT. As protein: CASSYRAKNTEAFF.

The sample holds a few counts of this clone. The rearrangement links TRBV3-1 (or the pseudogene TRBV3-2) to TRBJ2-5; 11 nucleotides line up with TRBD2. The trim removed 4 bases at V and 3 bases at J, leaving 1 base unmatched. The CDR3 consists of 14 residues. CDR1 LGHDT and CDR2 YNNKEL come from the germline V gene (reference sequence). CDR3 sequence (DNA): TGTGCCAGCAGCCCGGGACTAGCGGAAGAGACCCAGTACTTC. Translation: CASSPGLAEETQYF.

In nucleotides, the CDR3 is TGCGCCAGCAGCTCGGGCGACAGAGCAACTAATGAAAAACTGTTTTTT. Translated, it gives CASSSGDRATNEKLFF. The V gene is TRBV5-1, the J gene TRBJ1-4, with D perhaps TRBD1 (5 bases). The CDR3 length is 16 residues. The germline V gene has CDR1 SGHRS and CDR2 YFSETQ. V lost 3 bases, J lost 0 bases, and 12 bases lay in between.

This clone was found once. This chain joins TRBV4-3 and TRBJ1-2, with no clear D. The germline V and J ends were trimmed by 5 bases and 2 bases, with 9 bases remaining between them. This CDR3 contains 13 residues. Germline V gene sequence: CDR1 LGHNA, CDR2 YSLEER. In DNA form, the CDR3 reads TGCGCCAGCAGCTCCCCCCGGAACTATGGCTACACCTTC. This encodes CASSSPRNYGYTF.

The gene calls are TRBV4-2 and TRBJ1-1, with 8 bases matching TRBD1. Germline CDR1 LGHNA, CDR2 YNFKEQ. The junction had 6 bases not matched to a gene; V was cut back by 2 bases and J by 1 base. This CDR3 contains 16 residues. CDR3 DNA: TGTGCCAGCAGCCAACTCTTTGGACAGGGGAACACTGAAGCTTTCTTT. It specifies CASSQLFGQGNTEAFF.

The V gene is TRBV19, the J gene TRBJ2-2, with 7 bases fitting TRBD1. V dropped 5 bases and J dropped 1; count of bases not matched to a gene: 10. Germline V gene lookup returns CDR1 LNHDA and CDR2 SQIVND (reference sequence). The CDR3 consists of 17 residues. The CDR3 sequence is CASSALVGGWNTGELFF. The CDR3 DNA follows: TGTGCCAGTAGTGCCTTAGTAGGGGGCTGGAACACCGGGGAGCTGTTTTTT.

V gene TRBV20-1 combines with J gene TRBJ2-5; 7 bases align to TRBD2. V lost 3 bases, J lost 2 bases, and 9 bases stayed unmatched. Germline assignment: CDR1 DFQATT and CDR2 SNEGSKA (reference sequence). The CDR3 is 15 residues long. The CDR3 nucleotides read TGCAGTGCTAGTCGGCGGGGGTTACCACAAGAGACCCAGTACTTC. Residues: CSASRRGLPQETQYF.

The count of this clone is one. Different DNA sequences within this sample yield the same CDR3. V gene TRBV6-5 combines with J gene TRBJ1-4; unclear D gene. Trimming shortened V by 6 bases and J by 1 base, and 9 bases separated the two germline ends. This CDR3 has 14 amino acids. Germline V lookup: CDR1 MNHEY, CDR2 SVGAGI. The CDR3 is CASSRVLTNEKLFF. The CDR3 DNA follows: TGTGCCAGCAGCCGAGTACTAACTAATGAAAAACTGTTTTTT.

The V call is TRBV3-1 (or the pseudogene TRBV3-2), the J call TRBJ2-2; 7 positions match TRBD1. The CDR3 has 17 residues. Unmatched junction bases numbered 9, after V lost 1 base and J lost 4 bases. Germline values: CDR1 LGHDT, CDR2 YNNKEL (reference sequence). This chain's CDR3 is CASSQGSGQALTGELFF. CDR3 in DNA: TGTGCCAGCAGCCAAGGATCAGGACAGGCCCTCACCGGGGAGCTGTTTTTT.

Concerning this clone itself: This specimen includes other DNA sequences encoding the same CDR3. This chain connects TRBV5-1 to TRBJ2-1; TRBD1 agrees at 9 bases. The CDR3 is made up of 15 amino acids. The ends lost 0 bases at V and 2 bases at J; junction bases unmatched: 0. Per germline, CDR1 SGHRS and CDR2 YFSETQ. The CDR3 DNA is TGCGCCAGCAGCTTGGGACAGGGGGCCTACAATGAGCAGTTCTTC. Translation: CASSLGQGAYNEQFF.

V gene TRBV7-9 combines with J gene TRBJ1-2; no definite D call. V was shortened by 2 bases and J by 8 bases, with 12 bases between the two germline ends. Per the germline V gene, CDR1 is SEHNR and CDR2 is FQNEAQ (reference sequence). CDR3 length: 13 amino acids. The CDR3 sequence is CASSLSGQRGYTF. The CDR3 region has the DNA TGTGCCAGCAGCTTATCCGGCCAGCGAGGCTACACCTTC.